Here is one T cell receptor beta chain with its context. This clonotype occurred a few times. It has no known antigen specificity. Base qualities are not provided; no much larger clone lies one nucleotide away. To demonstrate the VDJtools post-analysis software, TCR beta repertoires were profiled from the peripheral blood of 13 young patients with multiple sclerosis. The multiple sclerosis patients were children and adolescents between roughly 6 and 15 years of age. The source of the sample is a study of post-analysis software for immune sequencing data (dated by TCRdb to the mid-2010s). For context, the study as a whole: Recorded disease courses included relapsing-remitting, secondary progressive and progressive-relapsing multiple sclerosis, with some patients lacking subtype annotation. The multiple sclerosis patient repertoires were compared with 11 previously published healthy control repertoires from donors aged 6 to 25 years. A subset of samples was prepared in parallel using single-end sample barcoding, then pooled and co-amplified after Illumina adapter ligation. General conclusions and limits of the study: The multiple sclerosis patient group was slightly younger than the control group. Normalized Chao1 diversity was significantly lower in multiple sclerosis patients than controls, suggesting substantial peripheral T-cell clonal expansion. Significantly higher frequencies in patients than in controls were found for roughly 5 TRBV segments, including TRBV5-6, TRBV5-1 and TRBV20-1. Direct clustering with F measure revealed strong co-clustering of samples prepared in the same batch, which led to a batch-effect correction.

The library was generated by PCR. The sequencing machine was an Illumina HiSeq 2500. Unique molecular identifiers were incorporated into TCR beta cDNA libraries to reduce PCR and sequencing biases. Per 1 to 10 million input T cells, roughly 0.5 million cDNA molecules were obtained, such that each molecule approximated one T cell. The same protocol used for the earlier healthy control dataset was applied to prepare and sequence the patient libraries. Samples belonging to the same batch were prepared together, multiplexed and sequenced on a shared HiSeq lane. Concerning the study's data processing: Raw barcoded reads were processed with MIGEC, discarding single-read molecular identifier groups before consensus assembly and CDR3 extraction. VDJtools was used for post-analysis of the clonotype tables, and diversity was normalized by down-sampling every dataset to the size of the smallest sample. To correct batch-related cross-sample contamination, repertoire overlap clustering matched CDR3 amino acid sequences but not nucleotide sequences. TCRdb reworked the public reads: Q25 trimming with fastp, MiXCR clone assembly, productive beta chains retained. Rows merge per CDR3 protein into single entries with the most common DNA and genes. The V and J calls, along with clone size, are taken from TCRdb and not from the paper's own processing. Present in this sample are about 430,000 distinct CDR3 sequences, less than 40% of which were seen just once. The ten most abundant clones make up around 8% of the sample.

From the cysteine up to the phenylalanine, the CDR3 has a length of 14 residues. The DNA shown is the 42-base CDR3, in frame from base 1. For CDR1 and CDR2, the germline V gene lists SGHTA and FQGNSA. V is shortened by 1 base, J by 4 bases, and the region joining them spans 8 bases. The rearrangement joined TRBV7-2 to TRBJ2-1; the D gene is not confidently resolved. The sequencing input was blood. The clonotype was recovered from a girl aged 2 to 9 with multiple sclerosis. The nucleotide sequence reads as follows: TGTGCCAGCAGCTTAGGGAAGGCTTACAATGAGCAGTTCTTC. Translated, it gives CASSLGKAYNEQFF.